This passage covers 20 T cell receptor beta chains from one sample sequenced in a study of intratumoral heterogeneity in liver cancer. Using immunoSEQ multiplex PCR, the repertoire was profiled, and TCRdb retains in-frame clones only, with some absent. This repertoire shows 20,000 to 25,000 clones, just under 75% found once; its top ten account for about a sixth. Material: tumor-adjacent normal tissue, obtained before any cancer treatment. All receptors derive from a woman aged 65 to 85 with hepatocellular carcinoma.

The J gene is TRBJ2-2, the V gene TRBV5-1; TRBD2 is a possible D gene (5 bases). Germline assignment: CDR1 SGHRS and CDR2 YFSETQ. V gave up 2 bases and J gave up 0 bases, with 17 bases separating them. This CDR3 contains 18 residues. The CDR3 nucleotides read TGCGCCAGCAGCTTCCTTGGCGAGGGCAGCACGAACACCGGGGAGCTGTTTTTT. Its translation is CASSFLGEGSTNTGELFF.

CDR3 DNA sequence: TGTGCCAGCAGCTTGGCCGCGGGACAGGGATCAGATACGCAGTATTTT. It encodes CASSLAAGQGSDTQYF. The chain combines TRBV5-4 with TRBJ2-3, with 9 bases that match TRBD1. V dropped 0 bases and J dropped 4; count of bases not matched to a gene: 6. This CDR3 region has 16 residues. Germline lookup yields CDR1 SGHNT and CDR2 YYREEE (reference sequence).

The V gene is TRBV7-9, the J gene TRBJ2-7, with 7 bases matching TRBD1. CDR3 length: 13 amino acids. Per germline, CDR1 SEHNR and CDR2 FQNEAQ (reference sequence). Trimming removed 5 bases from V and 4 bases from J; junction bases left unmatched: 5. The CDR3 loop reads CASSARDSYEQYF. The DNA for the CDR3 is TGTGCCAGCAGCGCCCGGGACAGTTACGAGCAGTACTTC.

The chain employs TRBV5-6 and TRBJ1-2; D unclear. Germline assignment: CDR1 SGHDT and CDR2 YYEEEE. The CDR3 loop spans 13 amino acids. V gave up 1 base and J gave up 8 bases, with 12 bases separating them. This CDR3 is CASSLYGERGYTF. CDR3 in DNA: TGTGCCAGCAGCTTGTACGGGGAGAGGGGCTACACCTTC.

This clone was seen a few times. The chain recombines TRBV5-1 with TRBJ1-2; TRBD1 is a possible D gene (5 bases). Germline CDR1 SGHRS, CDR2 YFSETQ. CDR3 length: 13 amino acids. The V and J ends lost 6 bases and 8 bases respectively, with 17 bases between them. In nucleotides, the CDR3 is TGCGCCAGCACCCCCGCAGGGTATCGCGGCTACACCTTC. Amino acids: CASTPAGYRGYTF.

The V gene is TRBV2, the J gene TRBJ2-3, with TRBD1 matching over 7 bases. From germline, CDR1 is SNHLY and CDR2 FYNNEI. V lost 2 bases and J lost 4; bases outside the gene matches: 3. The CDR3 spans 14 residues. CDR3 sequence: CASSERQGADTQYF. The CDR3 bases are TGTGCCAGCAGTGAAAGGCAGGGGGCAGATACGCAGTATTTT.

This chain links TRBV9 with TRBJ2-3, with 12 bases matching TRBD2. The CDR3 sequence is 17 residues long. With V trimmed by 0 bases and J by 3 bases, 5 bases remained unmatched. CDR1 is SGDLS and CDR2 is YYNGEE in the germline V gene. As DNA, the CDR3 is TGTGCCAGCAGCGTAGTTTCTAGCGGGAGGGCGACAGATACGCAGTATTTT. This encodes CASSVVSSGRATDTQYF.

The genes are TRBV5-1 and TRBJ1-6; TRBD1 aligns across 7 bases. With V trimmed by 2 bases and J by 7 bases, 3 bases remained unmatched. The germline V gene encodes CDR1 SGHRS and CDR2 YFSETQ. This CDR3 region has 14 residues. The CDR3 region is CASSFGQENSPLHF. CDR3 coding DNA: TGCGCCAGCAGCTTCGGACAGGAGAATTCACCCCTCCACTTT.

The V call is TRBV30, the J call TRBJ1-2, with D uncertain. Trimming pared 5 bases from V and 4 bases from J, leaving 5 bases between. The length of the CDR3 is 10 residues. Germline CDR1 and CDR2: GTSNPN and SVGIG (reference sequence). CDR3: CAWGGYGYTF. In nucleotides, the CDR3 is TGTGCCTGGGGTGGCTATGGCTACACCTTC. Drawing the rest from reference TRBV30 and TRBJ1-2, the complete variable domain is SQTIHQWPATLVQPVGSPLSLECTVEGTSNPNLYWYRQAAGRGLQLLFYSVGIGQISSEVPQNLSASRPQDRQFILSSKKLLLSDSGFYLCAWGGYGYTFGSGTRLTVV.

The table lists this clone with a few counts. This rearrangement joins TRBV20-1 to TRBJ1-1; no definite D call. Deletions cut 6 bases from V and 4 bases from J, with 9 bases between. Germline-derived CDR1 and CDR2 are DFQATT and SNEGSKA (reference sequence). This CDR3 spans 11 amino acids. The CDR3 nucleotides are TGCAGTGCCCTTGAATTCACTGAAGCTTTCTTT. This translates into CSALEFTEAFF.

The CDR3 protein is CASRKSGGGNLGAGNTIYF. CDR3 in DNA: TGTGCCAGCAGAAAGAGCGGGGGAGGGAATCTTGGAGCTGGAAACACCATATATTTT. The chain carries TRBV2 and TRBJ1-3, with a tentative D call TRBD1 (5 bases). The V end was cut by 6 bases, the J end by 2 bases, with 26 bases between. This CDR3 has 19 residues. CDR1 and CDR2 (germline): SNHLY, FYNNEI.

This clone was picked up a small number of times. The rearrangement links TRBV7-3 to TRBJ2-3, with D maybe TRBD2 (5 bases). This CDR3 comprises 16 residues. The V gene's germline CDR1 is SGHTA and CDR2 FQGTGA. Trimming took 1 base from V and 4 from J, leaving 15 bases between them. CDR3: CASSLSGRKPADTQYF. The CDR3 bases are TGTGCCAGCAGCTTAAGTGGGAGAAAGCCGGCAGATACGCAGTATTTT.

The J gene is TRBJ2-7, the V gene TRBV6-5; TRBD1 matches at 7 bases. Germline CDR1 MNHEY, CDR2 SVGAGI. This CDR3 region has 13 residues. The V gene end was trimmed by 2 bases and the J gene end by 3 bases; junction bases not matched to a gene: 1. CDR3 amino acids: CASSYGTDYEQYF. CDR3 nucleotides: TGTGCCAGCAGTTACGGGACAGACTACGAGCAGTACTTC.

CDR3 in amino acids: CASIDPFTGGKTEAFF. Written as DNA, the CDR3 is TGTGCCAGTATAGATCCCTTTACAGGGGGAAAAACTGAAGCTTTCTTT. The J gene is TRBJ1-1, the V gene TRBV19, with TRBD1 matching 8 bases. There are 16 residues in the CDR3. V was clipped by 7 bases and J by 5 bases; unmatched bases: 15. The germline gives CDR1 LNHDA, CDR2 SQIVND (reference sequence).

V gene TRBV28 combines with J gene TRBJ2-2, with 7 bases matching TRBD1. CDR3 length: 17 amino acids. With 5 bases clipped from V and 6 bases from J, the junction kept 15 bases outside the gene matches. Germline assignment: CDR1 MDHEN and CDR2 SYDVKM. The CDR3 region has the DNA TGTGCCAGCAGTCCTCAACAGGGGAGAGGGGTCGCCGGGGAGCTGTTTTTT. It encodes CASSPQQGRGVAGELFF.

The CDR3 region is CASSHMLGQSSYEQYF. CDR3 nucleotide sequence: TGCGCCAGCAGCCATATGCTGGGACAGAGCTCCTACGAGCAGTACTTC. The rearrangement uses TRBV4-1 and TRBJ2-7; 7 nucleotides match TRBD1. The CDR3 covers 16 residues. Unmatched junction bases numbered 8, after V lost 3 bases and J lost 0 bases. From germline, CDR1 is MGHRA and CDR2 YSYEKL.

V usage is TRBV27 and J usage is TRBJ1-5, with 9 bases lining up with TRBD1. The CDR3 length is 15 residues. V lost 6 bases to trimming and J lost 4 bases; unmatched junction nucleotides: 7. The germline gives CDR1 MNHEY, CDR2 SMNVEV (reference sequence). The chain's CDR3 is CASSSDRGPNQPQHF. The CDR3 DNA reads TGTGCCAGCAGCTCGGACAGGGGCCCGAATCAGCCCCAGCATTTT.

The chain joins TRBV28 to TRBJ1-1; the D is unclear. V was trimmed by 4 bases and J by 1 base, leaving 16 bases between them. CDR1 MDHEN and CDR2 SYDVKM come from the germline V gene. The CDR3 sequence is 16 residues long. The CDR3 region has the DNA TGTGCCAGCAGTTCCTATTGGGCGAGTGGGAACACTGAAGCTTTCTTT. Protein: CASSSYWASGNTEAFF.

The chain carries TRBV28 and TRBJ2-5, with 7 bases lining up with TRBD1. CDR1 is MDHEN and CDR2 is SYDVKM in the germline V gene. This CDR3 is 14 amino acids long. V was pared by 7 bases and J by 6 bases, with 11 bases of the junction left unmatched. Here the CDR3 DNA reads TGTGCCAGCACCCGCCAGGGGGTCTTGCAGACCCAGTACTTC. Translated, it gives CASTRQGVLQTQYF.

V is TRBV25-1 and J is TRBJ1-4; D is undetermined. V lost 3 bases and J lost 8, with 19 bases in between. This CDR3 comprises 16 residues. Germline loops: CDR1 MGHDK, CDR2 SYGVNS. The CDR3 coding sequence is TGTGCCAGCAGTGACACAAAGTTCCCGGGCGTCGAAAAACTGTTTTTT. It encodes CASSDTKFPGVEKLFF. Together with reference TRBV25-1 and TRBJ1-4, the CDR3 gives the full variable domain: EADIYQTPRYLVIGTGKKITLECSQTMGHDKMYWYQQDPGMELHLIHYSYGVNSTEKGDLSSESTVSRIRTEHFPLTLESARPSHTSQYLCASSDTKFPGVEKLFFGSGTQLSVL.